The clone carrying this TCR beta chain was counted between two and nine times. Its antigen is not known. The V gene end was trimmed by 4 bases and the J gene end by 0 bases; junction bases not matched to a gene: 11. Germline CDR1 is LGHNA and CDR2 is YNFKEQ. The CDR3 is 18 amino acids. RNA transcripts were the template for amplifying TCR beta CDR3 regions. Researchers ran a first-round RT-PCR on the TCR CDR3 using the HTBI primer set. TCRdb re-analysed the multiplex PCR reads in MiXCR, keeping a single row per CDR3 protein. The table lists more than 350,000 distinct CDR3 sequences, roughly a sixth of them singletons. The sample originates from a study of T cells in Graves' hyperthyroidism and ophthalmopathy. Whole-study findings and limits: Most thyroid clonotypes with frequency above 0.001 were detected in blood.

Disease duration under 2 months; hyperthyroidism patients were aged 18 to 65. Patients having uncontrolled infection, another autoimmune disease, pregnancy or lactation were not included. Blood dates from first hyperthyroidism diagnosis, before any ophthalmopathy symptoms. The sample comprised blood. The V and J genes are TRBV4-2 and TRBJ1-1, with 10 bases that match TRBD1. The sequence was collected from a woman aged 25 to 39 with Graves' hyperthyroidism that later progressed to Graves' ophthalmopathy. The CDR3 nucleotides read TGTGCCAGCAGCCCCAGGGACAGGGGTTATGGAATGAACACTGAAGCTTTCTTT. This codes for CASSPRDRGYGMNTEAFF.